The 32 T cell receptor beta chains below all came from one sample that was sequenced in a study of T cell changes during pregnancy in multiple sclerosis. Assay: immunoSEQ multiplex PCR; the TCRdb copy retains only in-frame clones and omits some. This table has about 34,000 clones, roughly 90% appearing once. The sample consisted of CD8+ T cells from peripheral blood mononuclear cells, taken after pregnancy. These receptors originate from a female donor with multiple sclerosis, enrolled in a pregnancy study.

The rearrangement links TRBV14 to TRBJ2-7, with 9 bases fitting TRBD1. This CDR3 contains 15 residues. Germline V gene data show CDR1 as SGHDN and CDR2 as FVKESK. J was trimmed by 3 bases and V by 3 bases; bases with no gene match: 6. The CDR3 protein is CASSHGTGSGYEQYF. The DNA for the CDR3 is TGTGCCAGCAGCCACGGGACAGGGTCCGGCTACGAGCAGTACTTC.

The chain employs TRBV7-9 and TRBJ2-5; 11 nucleotides match TRBD2. The germline gives CDR1 SEHNR, CDR2 FQNEAQ (reference sequence). This CDR3 contains 17 residues. J gave up 5 bases and V 5 bases, and 13 bases lay outside the gene matches. The CDR3 here is CASSPRVAGGPGETQYF. DNA of the CDR3: TGTGCCAGCAGCCCCCGGGTAGCGGGGGGGCCGGGGGAGACCCAGTACTTC.

The CDR3 protein is CACEDSLEAFF. The CDR3 DNA is TGTGCCTGTGAAGACAGCCTCGAAGCTTTCTTT. The chain joins TRBV30 to TRBJ1-1, with D tentatively TRBD1 (5 bases). The CDR3 is 11 residues long. The V end was cut by 6 bases, the J end by 8 bases, with 13 bases between. The V gene's germline CDR1 is GTSNPN and CDR2 SVGIG (reference sequence).

The V and J genes are TRBV6-6 and TRBJ2-7; 7 nucleotides match TRBD1. In germline, CDR1 is MNHNY, CDR2 SVGAGI (reference sequence). The CDR3 runs to 14 residues. The junction had 4 bases not matched to a gene; V was cut back by 5 bases and J by 0 bases. CDR3: CASSRTGVSYEQYF. For the CDR3, the DNA is TGTGCCAGCAGTCGCACAGGGGTCTCCTACGAGCAGTACTTC.

V is TRBV9 and J is TRBJ2-1; D may be TRBD1 (5 bases). The CDR3 totals 14 residues. The V gene lost 6 bases and the J gene lost 1 base, with 11 bases spanning the gap. The germline gives CDR1 SGDLS, CDR2 YYNGEE. DNA for the CDR3: TGTGCCAGCAAGGGGTCAGGGTCCTACAATGAGCAGTTCTTC. This sequence encodes CASKGSGSYNEQFF.

The chain has TRBV12-5 and TRBJ2-7; D is undetermined. CDR1 and CDR2 (germline): LGHNT, FRNRAP. V gave up 6 bases and J gave up 10 bases, with 13 bases separating them. The length of the CDR3 is 11 residues. Written as DNA, the CDR3 is TGTGCTAGTGGCAATTGGCAGATCCAGTACTTC. Protein sequence: CASGNWQIQYF.

This clone showed up just a few times. The V gene is TRBV6-4, the J gene TRBJ2-1; 10 bases are a match to TRBD2. V shed 3 bases and J 4 bases; nucleotides not matched to a gene: 0. The CDR3 loop spans 14 amino acids. Germline V CDR1 and CDR2: MRHNA, SNTAGT. Written as DNA, the CDR3 is TGTGCCAGCAGTGAAGCGGGGGGGTACAATGAGCAGTTCTTC. Its translation: CASSEAGGYNEQFF.

On this clone itself: The germline gene is not matched at one end of the junction; a read error may be the cause. The CDR3 sequence: CASSLAGRGYNQPQHF. CDR3 DNA sequence: TGTGCCAGCAGTTTGGCCGGGAGAGGGTACAATCAGCCCCAGCATTTT. This chain joins TRBV5-8 and TRBJ1-5; D remains unclear. Germline V CDR1 and CDR2: SGHTS, YDEGEE. This CDR3 is built from 16 residues. The complete variable domain, with remaining parts taken from reference TRBV5-8 and TRBJ1-5, reads EAGVTQSPTHLIKTRGQQATLRCSPISGHTSVYWYQQALGLGLQFLLWYDEGEERNRGNFPPRFSGRQFPNYSSELNVNALELEDSALYLCASSLAGRGYNQPQHFGDGTRLSIL.

The genes are TRBV4-1 and TRBJ1-1; TRBD1 might be the D (5 bases). Germline lookup yields CDR1 MGHRA and CDR2 YSYEKL. V lost 0 bases and J lost 3, with 8 bases in between. The CDR3 extends over 14 amino acids. The CDR3 region is CASSQDAGYTEAFF. The CDR3 bases are TGCGCCAGCAGCCAAGACGCAGGGTACACTGAAGCTTTCTTT.

The chain combines TRBV4-3 with TRBJ2-1; TRBD2 is a possible D gene (6 bases). CDR3 length equals 15 residues. The germline V gene has CDR1 LGHNA and CDR2 YSLEER. The ends were cut back, 4 bases at V and 0 bases at J, with 10 bases in the middle. Here the CDR3 reads CASSPPGVSYNEQFF. For the CDR3, the DNA is TGCGCCAGCAGCCCACCGGGGGTCTCCTACAATGAGCAGTTCTTC.

The chain carries TRBV7-6 and TRBJ2-7; 8 nucleotides align to TRBD1. In germline, CDR1 is SGHVS, CDR2 FNYEAQ. The V gene end was trimmed by 5 bases and the J gene end by 6 bases; junction bases not matched to a gene: 9. This CDR3 contains 14 residues. The CDR3 DNA sequence: TGTGCCAGCAGCCCCCGGACAGGGACGGGCGAGCAGTACTTC. Residues: CASSPRTGTGEQYF.

The chain recombines TRBV9 with TRBJ1-2; no reliable D call. Deletions cut 0 bases from V and 6 bases from J, with 12 bases between. The CDR3 consists of 14 residues. Germline values: CDR1 SGDLS, CDR2 YYNGEE. The CDR3, as DNA: TGTGCCAGCAGCGTAGGTGGAGGGAAACATGGCTACACCTTC. Translated: CASSVGGGKHGYTF.

The chain couples TRBV4-1 to TRBJ2-1; D might be TRBD2 (5 bases). CDR3 length: 14 amino acids. The germline gives CDR1 MGHRA, CDR2 YSYEKL. V was shortened by 3 bases and J by 2 bases, with 8 bases between the two germline ends. The CDR3: CASSQSGTYNEQFF. DNA of the CDR3: TGCGCCAGCAGCCAGTCGGGGACCTACAATGAGCAGTTCTTC.

This clone was found once. The V and J genes are TRBV29-1 and TRBJ2-1; D is unclear. CDR1 is SQVTM, CDR2 ANQGSEA, per germline. Deletions cut 7 bases from V and 3 bases from J, with 4 bases between. The CDR3 is made up of 10 amino acids. Written as DNA, the CDR3 is TGCAGCGCTCTCTACAATGAGCAGTTCTTC. Protein sequence: CSALYNEQFF.

For the CDR3, the DNA is TGCGCCAGCAGCCAAGTTGTAGGCAGGGGGTCCAACAATGAGCAGTTCTTC. Its translation: CASSQVVGRGSNNEQFF. The V gene is TRBV4-1, the J gene TRBJ2-1, with 7 bases fitting TRBD1. The V segment lost 1 base and the J segment 5 bases; nucleotides outside the gene matches: 11. The germline gives CDR1 MGHRA, CDR2 YSYEKL. This CDR3 region has 17 residues.

The V gene is TRBV19, the J gene TRBJ1-1; D possibly corresponds to TRBD1 (5 bases). V was cut by 1 base and J by 1 base, with 7 bases left in between. The CDR3 totals 14 residues. Germline CDR1 reads LNHDA; CDR2 reads SQIVND (reference sequence). CDR3: CASSIVGENTEAFF. In DNA form, the CDR3 reads TGTGCCAGTAGTATAGTAGGGGAGAACACTGAAGCTTTCTTT.

The rearrangement joins TRBV7-9 to TRBJ1-1, with 9 bases lining up with TRBD1. CDR3 length: 15 amino acids. Losses at the gene ends were 2 bases for V and 7 bases for J; bases not matched to a gene: 8. Germline-derived CDR1 and CDR2 are SEHNR and FQNEAQ (reference sequence). The CDR3 protein is CASSLLQGALHEAFF. The CDR3 region has the DNA TGTGCCAGCAGCTTACTACAGGGGGCGCTTCATGAAGCTTTCTTT.

This chain links TRBV5-6 with TRBJ2-3, with TRBD2 matching over 11 bases. The germline V gene has CDR1 SGHDT and CDR2 YYEEEE. Trimming removed 3 bases from V and 5 bases from J; junction bases left unmatched: 8. The CDR3 has 16 amino acids. CDR3 nucleotides: TGTGCCAGCAGCTCCCCTAGCGGGGGGCGGAGAGATACGCAGTATTTT. Translating it yields CASSSPSGGRRDTQYF.

The table lists this clone with a count of one. The chain has TRBV6-6 and TRBJ2-5; tentative D call: TRBD1 (5 bases). This CDR3 spans 14 amino acids. Germline lookup yields CDR1 MNHNY and CDR2 SVGAGI (reference sequence). The germline V and J ends were trimmed by 0 bases and 1 base, with 6 bases remaining between them. This CDR3 is CASSYSTAQETQYF. The CDR3 nucleotides read TGTGCCAGCAGTTACTCGACAGCCCAAGAGACCCAGTACTTC.

V gene TRBV4-3 combines with J gene TRBJ1-1; 7 bases map to TRBD1. The CDR3 spans 15 residues. CDR1 and CDR2 from the germline V gene are LGHNA and YSLEER. J gave up 1 base and V 3 bases, and 5 bases lay outside the gene matches. CDR3 coding DNA: TGCGCCAGCAGCCACGTGGCAGGGGGGAACACTGAAGCTTTCTTT. Translation gives CASSHVAGGNTEAFF.

The chain combines TRBV4-2 with TRBJ2-2; D uncertain. Trimming left V 0 bases short and J 1 base short, with 6 bases between. This CDR3 comprises 15 residues. Germline loops: CDR1 LGHNA, CDR2 YNFKEQ. The CDR3 sequence is CASSQDNGNTGELFF. CDR3 in DNA: TGTGCCAGCAGCCAAGATAACGGGAACACCGGGGAGCTGTTTTTT.

V gene TRBV19 combines with J gene TRBJ1-1, with no clear D. Per the germline V gene, CDR1 is LNHDA and CDR2 is SQIVND (reference sequence). Trimming shortened V by 7 bases and J by 4 bases, and 22 bases separated the two germline ends. The CDR3 has 16 residues. The CDR3 region has the DNA TGTGCCAGTACCGCGGACCTGGGGAGGATCGGCACTGAAGCTTTCTTT. It translates to CASTADLGRIGTEAFF.

This clone was observed many times. This specimen includes other DNA sequences encoding the same CDR3. This rearrangement joins TRBV6-4 to TRBJ2-2, with D maybe TRBD2 (5 bases). CDR1 and CDR2 from the germline V gene are MRHNA and SNTAGT. CDR3 length equals 14 residues. V shed 0 bases and J shed 3 bases, with 5 bases lying between them. The CDR3 sequence: CASSDSRDTGELFF. CDR3 DNA: TGTGCCAGCAGTGACTCGCGGGACACCGGGGAGCTGTTTTTT.

The gene calls are TRBV29-1 and TRBJ1-1; TRBD1 is a possible D gene (5 bases). The germline V gene encodes CDR1 SQVTM and CDR2 ANQGSEA. With 3 bases removed from V and 4 bases from J, the gap between germline ends came to 15 bases. The CDR3 extends over 14 amino acids. The CDR3 region has the DNA TGCAGCGTTGACGGGGGGACTGTGGGCACTGAAGCTTTCTTT. It codes for CSVDGGTVGTEAFF.

This sequence joins TRBV4-1 and TRBJ1-1; 7 nucleotides align to TRBD1. With 0 bases clipped from V and 7 bases from J, the junction kept 8 bases outside the gene matches. This CDR3 spans 15 amino acids. Germline CDR1 is MGHRA and CDR2 is YSYEKL. CDR3 protein: CASSQESGTAYEAFF. The CDR3 nucleotides are TGCGCCAGCAGCCAAGAAAGTGGGACAGCCTATGAAGCTTTCTTT.

The genes are TRBV19 and TRBJ1-2, with D tentatively TRBD1 (6 bases). Between the trimmed V and J ends, which lost 4 bases and 4 bases, there was a span of 22 bases. The CDR3 is 17 residues long. CDR1 LNHDA and CDR2 SQIVND come from the germline V gene (reference sequence). The CDR3 coding sequence is TGTGCCAGTAGTACCGGACTCTTCGACAGGACCCCCTATGGCTACACCTTC. The encoded protein is CASSTGLFDRTPYGYTF.

The V gene is TRBV7-9, the J gene TRBJ2-1, with 9 nucleotides matching TRBD2. The CDR3 length is 16 residues. The germline gives CDR1 SEHNR, CDR2 FQNEAQ (reference sequence). V dropped 2 bases and J dropped 7; count of bases not matched to a gene: 9. CDR3 in amino acids: CASSLKGGGAGNEQFF. The CDR3 DNA follows: TGTGCCAGCAGCTTAAAGGGCGGGGGGGCCGGGAATGAGCAGTTCTTC.

The V gene is TRBV27, the J gene TRBJ2-7, with D perhaps matching TRBD1 (5 bases). Trimming took off 5 bases at V and 5 bases at J, with 13 bases between the two ends. Germline V gives CDR1 MNHEY, CDR2 SMNVEV (reference sequence). CDR3 size: 13 residues. Here the CDR3 reads CASSEVAGNEQYF. The CDR3 DNA follows: TGTGCCAGCAGTGAGGTGGCAGGGAACGAGCAGTACTTC.

The chain has TRBV4-3 and TRBJ2-2, with 9 bases identical to TRBD2. The J segment lost 0 bases and the V segment lost 3 bases, leaving 11 bases of the junction unmatched. Germline loops: CDR1 LGHNA, CDR2 YSLEER. This CDR3 contains 19 residues. The DNA for the CDR3 is TGCGCCAGCAGCCAGATCATGGTAGCGGGGGCCACGAACACCGGGGAGCTGTTTTTT. This codes for CASSQIMVAGATNTGELFF.

This chain joins TRBV2 and TRBJ2-7, with D tentatively TRBD1 (6 bases). Deletions cut 8 bases from V and 0 bases from J, with 11 bases between. CDR3 length: 13 amino acids. Germline V gene lookup returns CDR1 SNHLY and CDR2 FYNNEI. CDR3 sequence reads: CASSDSLSYEQYF. The CDR3 nucleotides read TGTGCCAGCTCGGACAGTCTCTCCTACGAGCAGTACTTC.

The chain has TRBV19 and TRBJ2-7, with 7 positions matching TRBD2. Per germline, CDR1 LNHDA and CDR2 SQIVND (reference sequence). The V gene end was trimmed by 3 bases and the J gene end by 3 bases; junction bases not matched to a gene: 2. The CDR3 spans 13 residues. The CDR3 loop is CASSMGGVYEQYF. For the CDR3, the DNA is TGTGCCAGTAGTATGGGGGGGGTCTACGAGCAGTACTTC.

The chain combines TRBV4-1 with TRBJ1-2; the D is unclear. V was cut by 2 bases and J by 0 bases, with 16 bases left in between. The CDR3 sequence is 17 residues long. Germline V gene data show CDR1 as MGHRA and CDR2 as YSYEKL. CDR3 coding DNA: TGCGCCAGCAGCCAAATCGGCCTGACTGAAGCTAACTATGGCTACACCTTC. This encodes CASSQIGLTEANYGYTF.